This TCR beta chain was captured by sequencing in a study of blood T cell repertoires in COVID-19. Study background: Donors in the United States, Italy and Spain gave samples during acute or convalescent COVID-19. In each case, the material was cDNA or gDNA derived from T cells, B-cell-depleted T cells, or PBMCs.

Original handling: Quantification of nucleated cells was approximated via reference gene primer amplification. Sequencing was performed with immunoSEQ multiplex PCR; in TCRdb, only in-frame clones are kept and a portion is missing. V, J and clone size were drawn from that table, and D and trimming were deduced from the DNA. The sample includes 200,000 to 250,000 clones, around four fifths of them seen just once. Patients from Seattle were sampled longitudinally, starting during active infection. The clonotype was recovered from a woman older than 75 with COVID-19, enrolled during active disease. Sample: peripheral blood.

The CDR3 DNA sequence: TGTGCCAGCAGTTACCGGGACAGGGGAGGAACCGGGGAGCTGTTTTTT. Translated, it gives CASSYRDRGGTGELFF. V and J are TRBV7-9 and TRBJ2-2; 10 bases agree with TRBD1. The CDR3 spans 16 residues. CDR1 and CDR2 (germline): SEHNR, FQNEAQ (reference sequence). Trimming cost V 6 bases and J 5 bases; bases outside gene matches: 9.